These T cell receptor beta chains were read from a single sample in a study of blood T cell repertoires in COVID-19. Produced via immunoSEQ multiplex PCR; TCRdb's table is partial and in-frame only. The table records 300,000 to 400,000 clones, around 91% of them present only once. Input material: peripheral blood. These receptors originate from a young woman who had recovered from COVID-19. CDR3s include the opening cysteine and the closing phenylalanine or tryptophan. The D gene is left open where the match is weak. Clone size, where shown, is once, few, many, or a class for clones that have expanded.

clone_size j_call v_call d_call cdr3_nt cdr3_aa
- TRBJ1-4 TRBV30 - TGTGCCTGGAAAAAGAGAGGCGGCACAGGGCGGGAAAAACTGTTTTTT CAWKKRGGTGREKLFF
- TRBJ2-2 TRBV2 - TGTGCCAGCAGTGTAAGGGAGGTCTGGGAGCTGTTTTTT CASSVREVWELFF
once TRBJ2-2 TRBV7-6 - TGTGCCAGCAGCTTAGAAAGCGGTGCCACCGGGGAGCTGTTTTTT CASSLESGATGELFF
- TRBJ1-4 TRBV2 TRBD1 TGTGCCAGCAGTCCTAGGACAGGAGGCTATGAAAAACTGTTTTTT CASSPRTGGYEKLFF
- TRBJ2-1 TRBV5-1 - TGCGCCAGCAGCTCCGGGTCTCAACTTCCGCAGTTCTTC CASSSGSQLPQFF
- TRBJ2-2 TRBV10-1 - TGCGCCAGCAGTGATGCTTTGTATACCCGAGGCACCGGGGAGCTGTTTTTT CASSDALYTRGTGELFF
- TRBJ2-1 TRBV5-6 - TGTGCCAGCAGCTTGCCCGATGATTGGGCCAATGAGCAGTTCTTC CASSLPDDWANEQFF
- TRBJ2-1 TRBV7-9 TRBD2 TGTGCCAGCAGCCCCCTAAGGCAAGCGGGAGAGGAAGATGAGCAGTTCTTC CASSPLRQAGEEDEQFF
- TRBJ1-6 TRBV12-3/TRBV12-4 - TGTGCCAGCAACGAGCTGGGGGGGCCCCTCCACTTT CASNELGGPLHF
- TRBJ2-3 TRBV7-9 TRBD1 TGTGCCAGCAGCTTAGGGACAGGGGAAACAGATACGCAGTATTTT CASSLGTGETDTQYF
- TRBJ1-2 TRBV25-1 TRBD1 TGTGCCAGCAGTCGAGGGGACAGGGGAGGAGCTAACTATGGCTACACCTTC CASSRGDRGGANYGYTF
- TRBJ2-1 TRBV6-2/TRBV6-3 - TGTGCCAGCAGTTTCTCTAGAAACAATGAGCAGTTCTTC CASSFSRNNEQFF
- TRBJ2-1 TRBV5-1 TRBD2 TGCGCCAGCAGCTTGGTCCCTAGCGGGATCAATGAGCAGTTCTTC CASSLVPSGINEQFF
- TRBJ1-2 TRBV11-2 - TGTGCCAGCAGCTTAGGTCGGGGGTTATCAAACTATGGCTACACCTTC CASSLGRGLSNYGYTF
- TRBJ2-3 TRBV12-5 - TGTGCTAGTGGTTTGGTCCATGCGGCGGGGCCATTCACAGATACGCAGTATTTT CASGLVHAAGPFTDTQYF
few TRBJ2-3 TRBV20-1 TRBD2 TGCAGTGCTAGTAGCGGGAGTTGGACAGATACGCAGTATTTT CSASSGSWTDTQYF
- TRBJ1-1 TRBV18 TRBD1 TGTGCCAGCGGACGACAGGGGAGCAACACTGAAGCTTTCTTT CASGRQGSNTEAFF
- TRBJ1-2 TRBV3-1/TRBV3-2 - TGTGCCAGCAGCCAAGACCCCAGGGATGACTATGGCTACACCTTC CASSQDPRDDYGYTF
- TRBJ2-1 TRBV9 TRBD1 TGTGCCAGCAGCGGGAGAGGGACAGGGGACCATTGGGAGCAGTTCTTC CASSGRGTGDHWEQFF
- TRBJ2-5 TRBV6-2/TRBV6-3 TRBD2 TGTGCCAGCAGTTACCCTCGGGGGGTAGGAGAGACCCAGTACTTC CASSYPRGVGETQYF
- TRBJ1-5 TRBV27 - TGTGCCAGCAGTTTAGTTTATAGCAATCAGCCCCAGCATTTT CASSLVYSNQPQHF
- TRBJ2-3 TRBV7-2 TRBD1 TGTGCCAGCAGCTGGACAGGGAGCACAGATACGCAGTATTTT CASSWTGSTDTQYF